The sequence of this T cell receptor (beta chain) was determined in a study of tumor-infiltrating lymphocytes in primary liver carcinoma. At the level of the study: Every patient in the cohort had a primary liver carcinoma. That carcinoma was treated by surgical resection.

The source of the blood RNA was unsorted whole blood, and germline DNA was extracted as well. Chronic HBV infection, untreated so far, was present in the patients. Synthesis of TCR beta cDNA was carried out from 500 ng total RNA with a constant-region primer. What produced the TCR beta libraries was three nested multiplex PCR rounds using slightly modified ARM-PCR. Rounds one and two of PCR, each of 10 cycles, were primed with TRBV1-TRBV30 forward primers and a C-beta reverse primer. TCRdb recomputed calls from the multiplex PCR reads with MiXCR, one row per CDR3 protein. Counted here are approximately 300,000 distinct CDR3 sequences, more than 55% occurring once; the ten biggest clones make up around 9.5%. General study results and limits: Top-250-clone fractions were significantly higher in tumors than in blood (p = 0.039). Pairs comparing tumor with adjacent tissue or blood overlapped less than pairs drawn from tumor regions.

Germline V lookup: CDR1 MDHEN, CDR2 SYDVKM. V was cut by 5 bases and J by 8 bases, with 14 bases left in between. This CDR3 comprises 13 residues. About this clonotype itself: What it binds is unknown.

The chain carries TRBV28 and TRBJ2-3; D is undetermined. The specimen was peripheral blood. The origin of this receptor is a man aged 35 to 55 with primary liver carcinoma and hepatitis B virus infection. CDR3 loop: CASSDGGYGTQYF. The CDR3 bases are TGTGCCAGCAGTGATGGCGGATACGGTACGCAGTATTTT.